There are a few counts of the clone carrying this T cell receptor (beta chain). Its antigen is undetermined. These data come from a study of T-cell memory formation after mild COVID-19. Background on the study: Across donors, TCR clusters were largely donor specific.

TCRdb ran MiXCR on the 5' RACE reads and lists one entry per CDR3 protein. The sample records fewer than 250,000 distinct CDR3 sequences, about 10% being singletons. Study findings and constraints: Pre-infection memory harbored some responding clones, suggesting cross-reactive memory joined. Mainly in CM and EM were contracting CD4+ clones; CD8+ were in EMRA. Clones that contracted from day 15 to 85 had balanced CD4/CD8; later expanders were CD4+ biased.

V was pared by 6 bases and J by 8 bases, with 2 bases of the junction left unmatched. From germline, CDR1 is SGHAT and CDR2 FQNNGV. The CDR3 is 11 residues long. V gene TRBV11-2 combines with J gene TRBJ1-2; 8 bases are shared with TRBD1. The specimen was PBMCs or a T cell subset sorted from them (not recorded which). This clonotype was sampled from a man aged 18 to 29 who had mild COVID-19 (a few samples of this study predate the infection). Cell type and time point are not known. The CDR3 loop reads CASSPGGGYTF. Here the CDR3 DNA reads TGTGCCAGCAGTCCAGGGGGCGGCTACACCTTC.